This record covers a single T cell receptor (beta chain). Germline-derived CDR1 and CDR2 are MNHNS and SASEGT. The CDR3 extends over 14 amino acids. The data derive from a study of cytomegalovirus exposure and HLA in healthy donors. It was with 60 Vbeta and 13 Jbeta primers that the PCR ran. Measured with immunoSEQ multiplex PCR; TCRdb has only the in-frame clones, and not every one. Among 130,000 or so clones listed, approximately 72% were seen once. The genes are TRBV6-1 and TRBJ2-5; 7 bases are shared with TRBD2. The DNA end is more similar to TRBJ2-7, so the J call may be wrong. The sequencing sample was made of PBMCs. The clonotype was recovered from a man younger than 35 in good health and CMV-seronegative. CDR3 region: CASSGGGYGYEQYF. CDR3 in DNA: TGTGCCAGCAGTGGGGGGGGTTATGGCTACGAGCAGTACTTC.